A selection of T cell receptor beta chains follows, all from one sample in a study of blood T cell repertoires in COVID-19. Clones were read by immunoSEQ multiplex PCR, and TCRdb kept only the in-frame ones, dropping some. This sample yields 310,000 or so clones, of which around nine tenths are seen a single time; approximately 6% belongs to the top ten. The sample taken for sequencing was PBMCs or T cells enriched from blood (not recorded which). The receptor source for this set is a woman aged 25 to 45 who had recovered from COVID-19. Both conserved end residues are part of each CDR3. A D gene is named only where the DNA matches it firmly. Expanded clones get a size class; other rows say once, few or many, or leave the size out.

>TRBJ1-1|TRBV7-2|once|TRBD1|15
CASSFLRGADTEAFF
TGTGCCAGCAGCTTTCTCAGGGGGGCGGACACTGAAGCTTTCTTT
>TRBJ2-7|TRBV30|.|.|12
CAWSATRDEQYF
TGTGCCTGGAGTGCCACTAGAGACGAGCAGTACTTC
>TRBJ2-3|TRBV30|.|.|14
CAWRPNLPTDTQYF
TGTGCCTGGCGCCCTAACTTACCCACAGATACGCAGTATTTT
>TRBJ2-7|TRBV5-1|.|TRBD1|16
CASSLGPGQGTYEQYF
TGCGCCAGCAGCTTGGGTCCGGGACAGGGGACCTACGAGCAGTACTTC
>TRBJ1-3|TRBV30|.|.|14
CAWLTGFSGNTIYF
TGTGCCTGGTTGACGGGTTTCTCTGGAAACACCATATATTTT
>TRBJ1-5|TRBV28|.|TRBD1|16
CASSIWTGLGNQPQHF
TGTGCCAGCAGTATTTGGACAGGGCTGGGCAATCAGCCCCAGCATTTT
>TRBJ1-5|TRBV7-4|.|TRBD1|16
CASSLIYRGRNQPQHF
TGTGCCAGCAGCTTAATCTACAGGGGTCGCAATCAGCCCCAGCATTTT
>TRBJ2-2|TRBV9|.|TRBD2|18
CASSALAGGFPNTGELFF
TGTGCCAGCAGCGCTCTAGCGGGGGGATTTCCGAACACCGGGGAGCTGTTTTTT
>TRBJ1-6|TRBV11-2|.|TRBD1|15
CASGEEGAGNSPLHF
TGTGCCAGCGGCGAAGAGGGGGCCGGGAATTCACCCCTCCACTTT
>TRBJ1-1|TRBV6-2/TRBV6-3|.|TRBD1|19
CASSRFGTGGDWANTEAFF
TGTGCCAGCAGTCGCTTTGGGACAGGGGGCGATTGGGCGAACACTGAAGCTTTCTTT
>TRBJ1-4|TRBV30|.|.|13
CAWSVRELGKLFF
TGTGCCTGGAGCGTTCGGGAATTAGGGAAACTGTTTTTT
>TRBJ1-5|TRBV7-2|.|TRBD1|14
CASSPTGFGQPQHF
TGTGCCAGCAGCCCGACAGGGTTTGGACAGCCCCAGCATTTT
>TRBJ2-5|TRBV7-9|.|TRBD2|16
CASSFQTSGVVETQYF
TGTGCCAGCAGCTTCCAGACTAGCGGGGTAGTGGAGACCCAGTACTTC
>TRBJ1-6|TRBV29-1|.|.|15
CSVKATGEYNSPLHF
TGCAGCGTTAAAGCGACAGGAGAGTATAATTCACCCCTCCACTTT
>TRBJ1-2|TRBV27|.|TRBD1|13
CASSFRQGFGYTF
TGTGCCAGCAGTTTCCGACAGGGGTTCGGCTACACCTTC
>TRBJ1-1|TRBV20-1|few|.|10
CSASRTEAFF
TGCAGTGCTAGCAGGACTGAAGCTTTCTTT
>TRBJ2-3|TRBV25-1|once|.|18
CASSETLGAGLRTDTQYF
TGTGCCAGCAGTGAAACTTTGGGTGCAGGGCTCCGCACAGATACGCAGTATTTT
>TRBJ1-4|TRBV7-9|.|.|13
CASSYEASEKLFF
TGTGCCAGCAGCTACGAGGCTTCTGAAAAACTGTTTTTT
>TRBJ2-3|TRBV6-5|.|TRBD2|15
CASTRERGSTDTQYF
TGTGCCAGCACCCGGGAGCGGGGTAGCACAGATACGCAGTATTTT
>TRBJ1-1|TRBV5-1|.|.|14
CASSGHGGDTEAFF
TGCGCCAGCAGCGGGCACGGCGGGGACACTGAAGCTTTCTTT
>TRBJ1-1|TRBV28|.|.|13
CASTFFGVTEAFF
TGTGCCAGCACCTTCTTCGGGGTCACTGAAGCTTTCTTT
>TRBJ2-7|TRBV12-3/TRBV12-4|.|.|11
CASSSGLIKYF
TGTGCCAGCAGTTCAGGACTAATTAAGTACTTC
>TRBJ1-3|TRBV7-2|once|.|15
CASSPRHNSGNTIYF
TGTGCCAGCAGCCCGAGACACAACTCTGGAAACACCATATATTTT
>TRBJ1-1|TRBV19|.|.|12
CASSMPGTEAFF
TGTGCCAGTAGTATGCCGGGGACTGAAGCTTTCTTT
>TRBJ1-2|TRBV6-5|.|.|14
CASSLGLEAYGYTF
TGTGCCAGCAGTTTAGGACTCGAAGCATATGGCTACACCTTC
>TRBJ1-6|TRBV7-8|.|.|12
CASSPRGSPLHF
TGTGCCAGCAGCCCAAGGGGTTCACCCCTCCACTTT
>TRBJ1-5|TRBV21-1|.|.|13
CATGQPLYQPQHF
TGTGCCACGGGACAGCCCCTTTATCAGCCCCAGCATTTT
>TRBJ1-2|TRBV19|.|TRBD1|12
CASRTGYYGYTF
TGTGCCAGTCGGACAGGGTACTATGGCTACACCTTC
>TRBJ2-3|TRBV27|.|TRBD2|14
CASSLSLAADTQYF
TGTGCCAGCAGTTTAAGTCTAGCGGCAGATACGCAGTATTTT
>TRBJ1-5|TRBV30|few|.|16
CAWSVRTGSSNQPQHF
TGTGCCTGGAGTGTACGAACAGGGAGCAGCAATCAGCCCCAGCATTTT
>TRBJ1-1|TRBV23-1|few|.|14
CASSQSGQNTEAFF
TGCGCCAGCAGTCAATCGGGGCAGAACACTGAAGCTTTCTTT
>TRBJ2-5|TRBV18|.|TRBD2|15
CASSSEGTKRETQYF
TGTGCCAGCTCATCAGAGGGGACTAAAAGAGAGACCCAGTACTTC
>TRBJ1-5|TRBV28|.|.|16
CASSPQTGRGNQPQHF
TGTGCCAGCAGTCCGCAAACAGGGAGAGGGAATCAGCCCCAGCATTTT
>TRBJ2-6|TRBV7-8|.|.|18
CASSLTATGSSGANVLTF
TGTGCCAGCAGCTTAACAGCGACTGGGAGCTCTGGGGCCAACGTCCTGACTTTC
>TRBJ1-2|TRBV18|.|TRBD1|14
CASSSPRQGLGYTF
TGTGCCAGCTCCTCGCCGAGACAGGGGTTGGGCTACACCTTC
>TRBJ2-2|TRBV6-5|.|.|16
CASSYERPANTGELFF
TGTGCCAGCAGTTACGAGAGGCCCGCGAACACCGGGGAGCTGTTTTTT
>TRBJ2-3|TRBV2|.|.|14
CASRETDSRDTQYF
TGTGCCAGCAGGGAAACGGACAGCCGAGATACGCAGTATTTT
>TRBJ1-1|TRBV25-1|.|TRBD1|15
CASSEPDRANTEAFF
TGTGCCAGCAGTGAACCCGACAGGGCGAACACTGAAGCTTTCTTT
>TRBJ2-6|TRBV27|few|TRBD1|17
CASSLEGQGSGANVLTF
TGTGCCAGCAGCCTTGAGGGACAGGGCTCTGGGGCCAACGTCCTGACTTTC
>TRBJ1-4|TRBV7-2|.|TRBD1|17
CASSLGPDRGPREKLFF
TGTGCCAGCAGCTTAGGCCCTGACAGGGGGCCTCGTGAAAAACTGTTTTTT
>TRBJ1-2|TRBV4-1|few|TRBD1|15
CASSQVTGPDYGYTF
TGCGCCAGCAGCCAGGTGACAGGGCCTGACTATGGCTACACCTTC
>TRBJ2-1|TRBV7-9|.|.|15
CASSLARQGNNEQFF
TGTGCCAGCAGCTTAGCGCGTCAGGGGAACAATGAGCAGTTCTTC
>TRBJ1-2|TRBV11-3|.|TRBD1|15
CASSPDRVWDYGYTF
TGTGCCAGCAGCCCCGACAGGGTTTGGGACTATGGCTACACCTTC
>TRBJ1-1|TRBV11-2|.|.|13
CASSLTQNTEAFF
TGTGCCAGCAGCTTGACACAGAACACTGAAGCTTTCTTT
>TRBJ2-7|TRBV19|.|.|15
CASRREGGWIYEQYF
TGTGCCAGCAGAAGGGAAGGAGGCTGGATCTACGAGCAGTACTTC
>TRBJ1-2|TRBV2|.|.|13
CASSEKGNYGYTF
TGTGCCAGCAGTGAAAAGGGGAACTATGGCTACACCTTC
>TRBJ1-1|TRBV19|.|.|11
CASREHLEAFF
TGTGCCAGTAGAGAGCACCTTGAAGCTTTCTTT
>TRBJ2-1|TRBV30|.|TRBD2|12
CAWGPAGNEQFF
TGTGCCTGGGGACCAGCGGGGAATGAGCAGTTCTTC
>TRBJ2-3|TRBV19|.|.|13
CASSTRQLDTQYF
TGTGCCAGTAGTACCCGACAGCTAGATACGCAGTATTTT
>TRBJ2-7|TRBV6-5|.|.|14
CASSYRRESYEQYF
TGTGCCAGCAGTTACCGCCGGGAATCCTACGAGCAGTACTTC
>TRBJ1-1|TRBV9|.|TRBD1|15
CASSLGTDKGTEAFF
TGTGCCAGCAGCTTAGGGACAGACAAGGGGACTGAAGCTTTCTTT
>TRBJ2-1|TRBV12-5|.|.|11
CASGPLNEQFF
TGTGCTAGTGGCCCCCTCAATGAGCAGTTCTTC
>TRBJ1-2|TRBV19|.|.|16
CASSKRGQPTTWGYTF
TGTGCCAGTAGTAAACGTGGACAGCCTACTACATGGGGCTACACCTTC
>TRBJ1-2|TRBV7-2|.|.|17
CASSLVPTGDTNYGYTF
TGTGCCAGCAGCTTAGTCCCGACAGGAGACACAAACTATGGCTACACCTTC
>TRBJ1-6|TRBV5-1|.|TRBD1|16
CASSYSPGQESSPLHF
TGCGCCAGCAGTTATTCTCCGGGACAGGAAAGTTCACCCCTCCACTTT
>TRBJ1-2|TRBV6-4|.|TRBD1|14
CASSERQGVSGYTF
TGTGCCAGCAGTGAGAGACAGGGGGTTTCTGGCTACACCTTC
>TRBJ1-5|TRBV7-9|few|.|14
CASSPAIGNQPQHF
TGTGCCAGCAGCCCTGCGATTGGCAATCAGCCCCAGCATTTT
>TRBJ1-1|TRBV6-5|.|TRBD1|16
CASSFRTGWMNTEAFF
TGTGCCAGCAGTTTCCGGACAGGGTGGATGAACACTGAAGCTTTCTTT